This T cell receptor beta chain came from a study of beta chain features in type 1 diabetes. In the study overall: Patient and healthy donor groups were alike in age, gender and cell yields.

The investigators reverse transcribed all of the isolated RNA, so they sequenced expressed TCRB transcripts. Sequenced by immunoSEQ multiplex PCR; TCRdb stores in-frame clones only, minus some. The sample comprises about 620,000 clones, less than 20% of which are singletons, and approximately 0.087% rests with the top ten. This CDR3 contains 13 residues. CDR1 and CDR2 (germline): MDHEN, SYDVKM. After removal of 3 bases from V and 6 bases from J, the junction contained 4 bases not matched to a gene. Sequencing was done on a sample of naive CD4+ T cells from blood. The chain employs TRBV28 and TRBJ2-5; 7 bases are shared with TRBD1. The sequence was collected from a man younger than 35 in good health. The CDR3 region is CASSLTGRQTQYF. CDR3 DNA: TGTGCCAGCAGTTTGACAGGGCGGCAGACCCAGTACTTC. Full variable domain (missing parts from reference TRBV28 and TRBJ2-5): DVKVTQSSRYLVKRTGEKVFLECVQDMDHENMFWYRQDPGLGLRLIYFSYDVKMKEKGDIPEGYSVSREKKERFSLILESASTNQTSMYLCASSLTGRQTQYFGPGTRLLVL.